A selection of T cell receptor beta chains follows, all from one sample in a study of early stage breast cancer tumors. Using immunoSEQ multiplex PCR, the repertoire was profiled, and TCRdb retains in-frame clones only, with some absent. The sample has 55,000 to 70,000 clones; around 80% are singletons. The sequenced sample was blood. The receptors shown here come from a person between 35 and 49 years old with breast cancer. CDR3s include the opening cysteine and the closing phenylalanine or tryptophan. Fields, in order: V gene, clone size, J gene, D gene, CDR3 DNA, CDR3 protein. D genes are given only for firm matches. Expanded clones get a size class; other rows say once, few or many, or leave the size out.

>TRBV29-1|-|TRBJ2-3|TRBD2
TGCAGCGTTGCGAGCGGGAGGAGGGATACGCAGTATTTT
CSVASGRRDTQYF
>TRBV5-1|few|TRBJ2-1|-
TGCGCCAGCGGAAACAGGGTTACGGGACTGAATGAGCAGTTCTTC
CASGNRVTGLNEQFF
>TRBV18|-|TRBJ2-5|TRBD1
TGTGCCAGCTCACCAAACCGACAGGGACAAGAGACCCAGTACTTC
CASSPNRQGQETQYF
>TRBV5-1|-|TRBJ2-5|TRBD2
TGCGCCAGCAGCTTGGGGGGTAGCGGGACCCAAGAGACCCAGTACTTC
CASSLGGSGTQETQYF
>TRBV5-6|-|TRBJ2-1|-
TGTGCCAGCACCCCTATCGCGGGCGGAGCCTACAATGAGCAGTTCTTC
CASTPIAGGAYNEQFF
>TRBV30|-|TRBJ1-5|-
TGTGCCTGGAGTTCCCCTGCTAGGGGTGGCAATCAGCCCCAGCATTTT
CAWSSPARGGNQPQHF
>TRBV19|-|TRBJ1-5|-
TGTGCCAGTACCAGTCAGGACTATGGATATCAGCCCCAGCATTTT
CASTSQDYGYQPQHF
>TRBV19|few|TRBJ1-5|TRBD1
TGTGCCAGTAACAAGGACAGGGGACCTAATCAGCCCCAGCATTTT
CASNKDRGPNQPQHF
>TRBV7-3|-|TRBJ2-1|TRBD1
TGTGCCAGCAGCGTTCGTCCAGGGGTGAGGACAGGCTCCTACAATGAGCAGTTCTTC
CASSVRPGVRTGSYNEQFF
>TRBV4-1|-|TRBJ2-1|-
TGCGCCAGCAGCCAAGATTACGCGGGCTTCTACAATGAGCAGTTCTTC
CASSQDYAGFYNEQFF
>TRBV30|-|TRBJ2-2|TRBD2
TGTGCCTGGAGGGCATCCAAAGGGATAGCGGGAGCGCAATCGAACACCGGGGAGCTGTTTTTT
CAWRASKGIAGAQSNTGELFF
>TRBV19|-|TRBJ2-5|TRBD2
TGTGCCAGTAGACTAGCGGGAGCGGGGGAGACCCAGTACTTC
CASRLAGAGETQYF
>TRBV18|few|TRBJ1-4|-
TGTGCCAGCTCACCACCGGGGAGTCGTAATGAAAAACTGTTTTTT
CASSPPGSRNEKLFF
>TRBV12-1|-|TRBJ1-2|-
TGTGCCAGCAGCTCCGACAGGGGCCCCCTTCCTCTATGCTACACCTTC
CASSSDRGPLPLCYTF
>TRBV5-4|once|TRBJ2-3|-
TGTGCCAGCAGCTTGATGGAGGGCGGGGCCGCCACAGATACGCAGTATTTT
CASSLMEGGAATDTQYF
>TRBV2|-|TRBJ2-3|-
TGTGCCAGTACGCTTAGCACAGATACGCAGTATTTT
CASTLSTDTQYF
>TRBV5-1|-|TRBJ2-3|TRBD1
TGCGCCAGCAGCTTGTCGAGGGACAGGGTAACAGATACGCAGTATTTT
CASSLSRDRVTDTQYF
>TRBV28|-|TRBJ2-3|TRBD2
TGTGCCAGCAAATTTAGTCTAGCGGGAGGAACAGATACGCAGTATTTT
CASKFSLAGGTDTQYF
>TRBV7-2|-|TRBJ1-1|TRBD1
TGTGCCAGCAGCTTAGCGATAGACAGGGCGGGGACTGAAGCTTTCTTT
CASSLAIDRAGTEAFF
>TRBV18|-|TRBJ2-1|TRBD1
TGTGCCAGCTCACTCGCCGGGACAGGGGGCTTTGAGCAGTTCTTC
CASSLAGTGGFEQFF
>TRBV11-2|-|TRBJ1-1|-
TGTGCCAGCAGCTTAGATCTCTTGAGGGTCACTGAAGCTTTCTTT
CASSLDLLRVTEAFF
>TRBV11-2|-|TRBJ1-1|-
TGTGCCAGCAGCCCTCACCCCGCGGATTGGGGTGAAGCTTTCTTT
CASSPHPADWGEAFF
>TRBV7-7|few|TRBJ2-1|TRBD2
TGTGCTAGCAGCTTCACTAGCGGGAGCCTGGAGCAGTTCTTC
CASSFTSGSLEQFF
>TRBV6-6|-|TRBJ2-7|TRBD2
TGTGCCAGCAGTTACAGGCGGGAGGACTCCTACGAGCAGTACTTC
CASSYRREDSYEQYF
>TRBV13|-|TRBJ2-7|-
TGTGCCAGCAGCGCCTACAGGGCCCTCTACGGACAGCAGTACTTC
CASSAYRALYGQQYF
>TRBV6-5|-|TRBJ2-2|-
TGTGCCAGCAGTTCTGGGGCATCCGGGGAGCTGTTTTTT
CASSSGASGELFF
>TRBV5-1|-|TRBJ2-1|TRBD2
TGCGCCAGCAGCGAGGGTTATCAGGGAGGGAATGAGCAGTTCTTC
CASSEGYQGGNEQFF
>TRBV11-2|-|TRBJ1-1|-
TGTGCCAGCAGCCAGACAGTTGAAGCTTTCTTT
CASSQTVEAFF
>TRBV6-4|-|TRBJ2-7|TRBD1
TGTGCCAGCAGTGACTCGATAAAGGCTGGGGACAGGAGCTCCTACGAGCAGTACTTC
CASSDSIKAGDRSSYEQYF
>TRBV28|-|TRBJ2-5|-
TGTGCCAGCAGGTCAGGAGGGAAGGAGACCCAGTACTTC
CASRSGGKETQYF
>TRBV29-1|-|TRBJ2-1|-
TGCAGCTCACGTCGAACTCAGGTTGATGAGCAGTTCTTC
CSSRRTQVDEQFF
>TRBV4-1|-|TRBJ1-2|-
TGCGCCAGCAGCCAAGGGGGGAAACCTTCTAACTATGGCTACACCTTC
CASSQGGKPSNYGYTF
>TRBV12-5|-|TRBJ2-7|TRBD2
TGTGCTAGTGGTTTGAGCGGGAGAGTCTACGAGCAGTACTTC
CASGLSGRVYEQYF
>TRBV5-1|-|TRBJ1-5|-
TGCGCCGGGCAACGGGAGCAGCCCCAGCATTTT
CAGQREQPQHF
>TRBV11-2|-|TRBJ2-3|TRBD2
TGTGCCAGCAGCCCGCTAGGACTAGCGGGAGCAGATACGCAGTATTTT
CASSPLGLAGADTQYF
>TRBV5-6|-|TRBJ2-2|-
TGTGCCAGCAGCTTGAACACCGGGGAGCTGTTTTTT
CASSLNTGELFF
>TRBV30|-|TRBJ2-5|TRBD2
TGTGCCTGGAGTGAGGCGGGAGTGGTATTACAAGAGACCCAGTACTTC
CAWSEAGVVLQETQYF
>TRBV4-1|-|TRBJ1-3|-
TGCGCCAGCAGCCAAGCTCTCTCTGGAAACACCATATATTTT
CASSQALSGNTIYF
>TRBV7-3|-|TRBJ2-3|TRBD2
TGTGCCAGCAGCTTAACTCCTGGGGGGGGCACAGATACGCAGTATTTT
CASSLTPGGGTDTQYF
>TRBV11-2|-|TRBJ2-7|TRBD1
TGTGCCAGCAGCCACAGTCCCGGGACAGGGAACGAGCAGTACTTC
CASSHSPGTGNEQYF
>TRBV19|-|TRBJ1-1|-
TGTGCCAGTAAAGACTGGAGGGATACTGAAGCTTTCTTT
CASKDWRDTEAFF
>TRBV6-1|-|TRBJ2-5|-
TGTGCCAGCGGGTGGGCGGGATGGGAGACCCAGTACTTC
CASGWAGWETQYF
>TRBV5-1|-|TRBJ2-5|TRBD1
TGCGCCAGCAGCTGGCAACCGGGACAGGGAGAGACCCAGTACTTC
CASSWQPGQGETQYF
>TRBV6-1|-|TRBJ1-5|-
TGTGCCAGCAGTGAAACGCTGGCTAAGGGCAATCAGCCCCAGCATTTT
CASSETLAKGNQPQHF
>TRBV19|-|TRBJ2-2|TRBD1
TGTGCCAGTATCTCGACCGGGACAGGGACGGGACCCGGGGAGCTGTTTTTT
CASISTGTGTGPGELFF
>TRBV30|-|TRBJ1-1|TRBD1
TGTGCCTGGAGTGTAGGACAGGAGCAGAACACTGAAGCTTTCTTT
CAWSVGQEQNTEAFF
>TRBV7-6|-|TRBJ2-3|-
TGTGCCAGCAGCTTAGGGGGAGCTCCAGATACGCAGTATTTT
CASSLGGAPDTQYF
>TRBV19|-|TRBJ2-7|TRBD2
TGTGCCAGTAGTATTTCGGTAGAGCGGGGCCTGTCCCCCTACGAGCAGTACTTC
CASSISVERGLSPYEQYF
>TRBV5-1|-|TRBJ2-7|TRBD2
TGCGCCAGCAGCTTGGCCCCGGGACTAGCGGGAGAGCAGTACTTC
CASSLAPGLAGEQYF
>TRBV18|-|TRBJ2-1|TRBD2
TGTGCCAGCTCACCGGGACTAGCGGGAGACAATGAGCAGTTCTTC
CASSPGLAGDNEQFF
>TRBV7-3|few|TRBJ2-7|-
TGTGCCAGCAGCTTAATCGCAGGCTACGAGCAGTACTTC
CASSLIAGYEQYF
>TRBV19|few|TRBJ1-5|-
TGTGCCAGTAGTGCCCCTGTCAGGGAATCCTTGAGCAATCAGCCCCAGCATTTT
CASSAPVRESLSNQPQHF
>TRBV7-6|-|TRBJ2-7|TRBD1
TGTGCCAGCAGCCCTGACAGGGGGAAGTACGAGCAGTACTTC
CASSPDRGKYEQYF
>TRBV15|once|TRBJ2-5|-
TGTGCCACCAGCATCCAGCAAGAGACCCAGTACTTC
CATSIQQETQYF
>TRBV5-5|-|TRBJ1-2|-
TGTGCCAGCAGCTTGCAGACGGGAAACTATGGCTACACCTTC
CASSLQTGNYGYTF
>TRBV5-8|few|TRBJ2-6|-
TGTGCCAGCAGTACGGGAAGGAGCACTGGGGCCAACGTCCTGACTTTC
CASSTGRSTGANVLTF
>TRBV27|-|TRBJ1-2|-
TGTGCCAGCAGTTTAAAGGGGGTTAGGAGCTATGGCTACACCTTC
CASSLKGVRSYGYTF
>TRBV5-1|-|TRBJ1-5|-
TGCGCCAGCAGTGGGGGGCGGGATCAGCCCCAGCATTTT
CASSGGRDQPQHF
>TRBV11-2|-|TRBJ2-5|-
TGTGCCAGCAGCTTAAGTGAACTGCAAGAGACCCAGTACTTC
CASSLSELQETQYF
>TRBV5-1|once|TRBJ2-3|-
TGCGCCAGCAGCTTGGAGGACCAACTCACAGATACGCAGTATTTT
CASSLEDQLTDTQYF